This T cell receptor beta chain was profiled in a study of T cell responses to AZD1222 COVID-19 vaccine (dated by TCRdb to the early 2020s). As for the study more broadly: TCR sequencing was performed for roughly 250 trial participants, of whom roughly 200 were given two doses of AZD1222 and some 25 were given two doses of MenACWY control vaccine. Trial participants were enrolled by age into subgroups of 18-55, 56-69 and 70-plus years, and around 150, 29 and 61 TCR-sequenced participants, respectively, were included in these subgroups. Overall study results and their limits: Participants were mostly white British, with more females than males. The authors suggested clonal diversity may have been underestimated. Epitopes outside the regions mutated in the B.1.351 and B.1.1.7 variants were reportedly recognized by nearly half of the unique spike-specific TCRs. The 56-69-year group was small, and its depth increase did not reach significance, likely because of low power. Spike-specific TCR breadth and depth rose significantly after two AZD1222 doses compared with day 0 and with MenACWY recipients. Because no day 14 peak-response samples were available, the repertoires could be characterized only after the peak T cell response. Conclusions about previously exposed vaccinees are limited, since just six AZD1222 recipients were seropositive for SARS-CoV-2 at baseline. The whole spike protein was spanned by vaccine-associated CD4 TCRs, and dominant responses were seen in regions 160-218 and 743-854.

Remarks on this clone: The antigen it recognizes is unknown. No base-level quality is on record; no much larger clone is a single base apart.

Via the germline V gene, CDR1 is SGHRS and CDR2 YFSETQ. The CDR3 covers 15 residues, taking in both the cysteine and the phenylalanine. Kept here is only the CDR3 DNA, which spans 45 bases and is read in frame from base 1. Relative to germline, V is 0 bases shorter and J is 0 bases shorter, with 6 bases between their ends. The intended sense of this specimen's time point label: about 28 days (+/-7) after the second vaccine dose. Because spike-specific TCR depth and breadth did not differ between the two schedules, AZD1222 recipients who got a second dose at roughly 4 weeks were pooled with those who got a second dose at roughly 12 weeks. Samples from vaccinated people were obtained from the UK trials COV001 and COV002, which included a single-blind randomized controlled phase 2/3 trial of AZD1222 (ChAdOx1 nCoV-19) in healthy adults. For TCRbeta chain sequencing, PBMC samples from trial participants were taken at day 0 and at day 28 after the second dose.

The CDR3 regions of human TCRbeta chains were subjected to immunosequencing. Per the source publication's procedure: Repertoire TCRs were checked for matches against a reference library of SARS-CoV-2-specific TCRs that had been generated using the MIRA antigen-specificity platform. Breadth was defined as the fraction of unique TCRs that were SARS-CoV-2-associated. Depth was defined as the fraction of total T cells that were SARS-CoV-2-associated. Using the MIRA data, every spike-specific TCR was mapped to the spike region that the TCR reacted to and assigned to either a CD4 or a CD8 class. Log10-transformed breadth and depth values were compared by one-way ANOVA with Sidak's multiple comparisons tests. TCRdb holds this immuneACCESS table with in-frame rearrangements only. Some clones are missing; in checked studies, unresolved V genes explain under half, and the rest has no known cause. Clonal size and the V and J genes are those of that table, whereas D and trimming came from the DNA. For this sample the table gives about 150,000 clones, of which 85% to 95% were detected only once. Around 1.5% of the sample is in the top ten clones.

The sequence came from an adult who received the AZD1222 COVID-19 vaccine. The material sequenced was peripheral blood, taken 28 days after the second AZD1222 dose. This receptor chain uses TRBV5-1 and TRBJ1-4, with no confident D gene call. CDR3 region: CASSLGGPTNEKLFF. The nucleotide sequence is given as TGCGCCAGCAGCTTGGGAGGACCAACTAATGAAAAACTGTTTTTT.